One TCR beta chain is described in this entry. Germline CDR1 MGHDK, CDR2 SYGVNS. Trimming took 6 bases from V and 0 from J, leaving 12 bases between them. The CDR3 runs to 15 residues. The sample comes from a study of blood T cell repertoires in COVID-19. Overall study: PBMCs, B-cell-depleted T cells, or T cells were the source of the cDNA or gDNA that made up the material.

Source study methods: For nucleated cells, counts were estimated from reference gene primer amplification. The data were produced by immunoSEQ multiplex PCR, yet TCRdb's version contains in-frame clones alone and is incomplete. Clonal size and the V and J genes are those of that table, whereas D and trimming came from the DNA. The data show about 210,000 clones, about 91% seen once. The receptor was isolated from a woman aged 40 to 50 with acute COVID-19. Sequenced sample: PBMCs or T cells enriched from blood (not recorded which). This chain uses TRBV25-1 with TRBJ1-3; no clear D. CDR3 sequence reads: CASSLSTPSGNTIYF. The CDR3 bases are TGTGCCAGCAGCCTTTCGACACCCTCTGGAAACACCATATATTTT.